This T cell receptor beta chain was retrieved from a study of follicular helper T cells after annual influenza vaccination. Study as a whole: Sampling occurred days 0, 7 and 28 after each influenza vaccination. Some donors were sampled over the 2013-2014, 2014-2015 and 2015-2016 vaccinations.

Produced via immunoSEQ multiplex PCR; TCRdb's table is partial and in-frame only. The data show fewer than 11,000 clones, over 80% seen once. The sample's time point: 2014-2015 season, 7 days after vaccination. Per time point, roughly 40-110 mL of blood was sampled. The CDR3 contains 15 residues. Germline CDR1 is PRHDT and CDR2 is FYEKMQ (reference sequence). V trimming: 6 bases; J trimming: 2 bases; junction bases outside the gene matches: 6. The rearrangement joins TRBV13 to TRBJ2-3, with 9 bases fitting TRBD2. Sample: CXCR5- memory CD4+ T cells sorted from blood, taken 7 days after influenza vaccination. The origin of this receptor is an adult who received the influenza vaccine. For the CDR3, the DNA is TGTGCCAGCAGAATTAGCGGGGGACCCACAGATACGCAGTATTTT. It is translated as CASRISGGPTDTQYF. The variable domain in full, with the rest retrieved from reference TRBV13 and TRBJ2-3, is AAGVIQSPRHLIKEKRETATLKCYPIPRHDTVYWYQQGPGQDPQFLISFYEKMQSDKGSIPDRFSAQQFSDYHSELNMSSLELGDSALYFCASRISGGPTDTQYFGPGTRLTVL.